This T cell receptor beta chain emerged from a study of regulatory T cells. Autoimmunity was present in every CD3G-deficient patient, worse in two. Regulatory (CD25-high CD127-low) and conventional (CD25-low CD127-high) CD4+ T cells were sorted separately. Comments on this clone: Its antigen is not identified.

V shed 4 bases and J shed 5 bases, with 23 bases lying between them. This CDR3 has 18 residues. The germline V gene encodes CDR1 MDHEN and CDR2 SYDVKM. Primers: 52 TRBV forward and 13 TRBJ reverse. The repertoire was sequenced with immunoSEQ multiplex PCR; TCRdb's copy has only in-frame clones and lacks some. The sample lists some 30,000 clones; over 90% were seen once. General study results and limits: Hydrophobic residues at CDR3 positions 6 and 7 were enriched in conventional CD4+ T cells of CD3G-deficient patients.

Sequenced input: conventional CD4+ T cells sorted from blood. V and J are TRBV28 and TRBJ2-2, with D uncertain. The receptor was derived from a child aged 2 to 9 with CD3G deficiency. CDR3 region: CASSSVPRMGLRTGELFF. CDR3 bases: TGTGCCAGCAGTTCGGTCCCGCGGATGGGTCTAAGGACCGGGGAGCTGTTTTTT.